Included here is one TCR beta chain sequence, with context. These data originate in a study of blood T cell repertoires in COVID-19. Looking at the study overall: Samples representing acute and convalescent COVID-19 were sourced from the United States, Italy and Spain.

In the original processing: Amplification of reference gene primers provided the estimated nucleated cell counts. The repertoire was sequenced with immunoSEQ multiplex PCR; TCRdb's copy has only in-frame clones and lacks some. V, J and clone size reflect that table, while D and trimming were determined from the DNA. Of roughly 100,000 clones in the sample, approximately 80% are singletons; the top ten hold approximately 3.4%. V gave up 6 bases and J gave up 2 bases; unmatched junction bases: 5. This CDR3 has 13 residues. Per the germline V gene, CDR1 is GTSNPN and CDR2 is SVGIG (reference sequence). The chain uses TRBV30 and TRBJ1-1, with 8 nucleotides matching TRBD1. Material for sequencing was peripheral blood. This TCR was sampled from a woman aged 80 or older with active or convalescent COVID-19. CDR3 in DNA: TGTGCCTGTCCCGACAGGGGAAACACTGAAGCTTTCTTT. Its protein is CACPDRGNTEAFF.